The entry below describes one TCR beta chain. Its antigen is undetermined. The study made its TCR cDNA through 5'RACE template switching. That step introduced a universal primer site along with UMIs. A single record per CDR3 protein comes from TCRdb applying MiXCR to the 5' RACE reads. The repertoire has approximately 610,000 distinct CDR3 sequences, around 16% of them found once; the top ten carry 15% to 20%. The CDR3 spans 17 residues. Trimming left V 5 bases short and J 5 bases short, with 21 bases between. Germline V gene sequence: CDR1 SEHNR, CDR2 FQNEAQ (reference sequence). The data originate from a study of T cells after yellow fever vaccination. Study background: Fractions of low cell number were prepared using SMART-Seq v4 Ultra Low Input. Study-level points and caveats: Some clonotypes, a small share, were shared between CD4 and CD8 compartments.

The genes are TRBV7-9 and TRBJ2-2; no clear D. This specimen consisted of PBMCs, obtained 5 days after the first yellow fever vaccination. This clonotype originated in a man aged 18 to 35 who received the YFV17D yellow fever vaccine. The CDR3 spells CASSQLRLDAGTGELFF. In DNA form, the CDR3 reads TGTGCCAGCAGCCAACTACGTTTAGACGCCGGGACCGGGGAGCTGTTTTTT.